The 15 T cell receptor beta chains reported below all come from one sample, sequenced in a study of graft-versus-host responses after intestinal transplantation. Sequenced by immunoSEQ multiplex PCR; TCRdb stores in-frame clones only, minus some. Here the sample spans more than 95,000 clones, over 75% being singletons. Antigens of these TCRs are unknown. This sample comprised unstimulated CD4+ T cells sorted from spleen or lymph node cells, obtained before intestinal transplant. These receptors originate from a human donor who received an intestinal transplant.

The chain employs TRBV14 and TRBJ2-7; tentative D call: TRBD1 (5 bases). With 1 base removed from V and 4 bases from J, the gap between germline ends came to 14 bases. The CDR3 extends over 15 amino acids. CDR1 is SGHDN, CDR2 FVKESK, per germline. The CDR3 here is CASSQGVVREYEQYF. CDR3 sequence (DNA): TGTGCCAGCAGCCAAGGGGTAGTCAGGGAATACGAGCAGTACTTC.

CDR3 amino acids: CASNVRGETQYF. Written as DNA, the CDR3 is TGTGCCAGCAACGTCCGTGGGGAGACCCAGTACTTC. This chain uses TRBV28 with TRBJ2-5; no definite D call. V was shortened by 7 bases and J by 5 bases, with 11 bases between the two germline ends. This CDR3 contains 12 residues. Germline loops: CDR1 MDHEN, CDR2 SYDVKM.

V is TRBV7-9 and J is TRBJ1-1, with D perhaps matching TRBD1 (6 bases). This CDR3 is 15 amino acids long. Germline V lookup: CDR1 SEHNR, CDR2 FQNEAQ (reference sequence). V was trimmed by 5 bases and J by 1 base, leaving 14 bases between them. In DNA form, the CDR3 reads TGTGCCAGCAGCACCCCCGGGACACAGAACACTGAAGCTTTCTTT. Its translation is CASSTPGTQNTEAFF.

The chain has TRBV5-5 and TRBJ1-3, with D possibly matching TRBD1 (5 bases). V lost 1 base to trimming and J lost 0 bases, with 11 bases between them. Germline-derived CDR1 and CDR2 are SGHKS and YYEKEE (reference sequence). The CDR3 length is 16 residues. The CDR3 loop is CASSLSTGNSGNTIYF. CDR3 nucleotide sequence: TGTGCCAGCAGCTTGTCTACAGGAAACTCTGGAAACACCATATATTTT.

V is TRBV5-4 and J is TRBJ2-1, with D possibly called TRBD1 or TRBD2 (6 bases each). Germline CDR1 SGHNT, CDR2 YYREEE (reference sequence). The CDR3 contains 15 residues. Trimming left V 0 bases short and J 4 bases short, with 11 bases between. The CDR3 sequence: CASSLVAGHYNEQFF. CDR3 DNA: TGTGCCAGCAGCTTGGTTGCGGGACATTACAATGAGCAGTTCTTC.

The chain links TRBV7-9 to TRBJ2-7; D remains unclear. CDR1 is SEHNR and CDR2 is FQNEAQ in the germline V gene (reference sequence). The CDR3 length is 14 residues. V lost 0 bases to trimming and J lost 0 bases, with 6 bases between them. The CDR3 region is CASSLALLSYEQYF. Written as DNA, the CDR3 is TGTGCCAGCAGCTTAGCACTCCTCTCCTACGAGCAGTACTTC.

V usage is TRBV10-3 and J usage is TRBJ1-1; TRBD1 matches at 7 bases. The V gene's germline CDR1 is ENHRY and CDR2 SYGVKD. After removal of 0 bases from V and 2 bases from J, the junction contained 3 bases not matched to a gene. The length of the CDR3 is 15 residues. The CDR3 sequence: CAISESNRGNTEAFF. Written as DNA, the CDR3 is TGTGCCATCAGTGAGTCGAACAGGGGAAACACTGAAGCTTTCTTT.

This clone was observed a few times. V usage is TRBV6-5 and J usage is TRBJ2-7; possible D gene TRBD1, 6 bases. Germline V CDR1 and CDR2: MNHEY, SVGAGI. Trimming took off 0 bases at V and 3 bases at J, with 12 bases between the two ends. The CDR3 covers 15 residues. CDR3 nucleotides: TGTGCCAGCAGTTACTCGCCAGGGGAAGGCTACGAGCAGTACTTC. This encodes CASSYSPGEGYEQYF.

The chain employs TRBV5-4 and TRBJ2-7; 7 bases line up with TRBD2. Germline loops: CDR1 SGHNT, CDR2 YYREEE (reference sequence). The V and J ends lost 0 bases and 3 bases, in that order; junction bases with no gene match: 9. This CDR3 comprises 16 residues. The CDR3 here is CASSLGLSGVFYEQYF. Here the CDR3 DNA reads TGTGCCAGCAGCTTGGGGCTAAGCGGGGTCTTCTACGAGCAGTACTTC.

The CDR3 bases are TGTGCCAGCAGTTTGGACAGAAGTGGCTACACCTTC. As protein: CASSLDRSGYTF. The chain joins TRBV28 to TRBJ1-2; tentatively, D is TRBD1 (6 bases). CDR1 and CDR2 from the germline V gene are MDHEN and SYDVKM. The CDR3 is 12 residues long. V lost 3 bases to trimming and J lost 7 bases, with 9 bases between them.

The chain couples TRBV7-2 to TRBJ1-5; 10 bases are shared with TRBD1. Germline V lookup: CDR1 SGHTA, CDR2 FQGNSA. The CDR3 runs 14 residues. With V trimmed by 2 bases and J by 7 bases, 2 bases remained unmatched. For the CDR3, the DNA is TGTGCCAGCAGCTTACAGGGACAGGGGCAGCCCCAGCATTTT. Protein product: CASSLQGQGQPQHF.

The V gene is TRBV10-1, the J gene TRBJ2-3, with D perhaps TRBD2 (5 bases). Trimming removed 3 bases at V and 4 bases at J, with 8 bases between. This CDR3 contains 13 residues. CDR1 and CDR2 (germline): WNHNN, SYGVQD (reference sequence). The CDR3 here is CASSDPGADTQYF. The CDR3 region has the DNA TGCGCCAGCAGTGACCCCGGGGCAGATACGCAGTATTTT.

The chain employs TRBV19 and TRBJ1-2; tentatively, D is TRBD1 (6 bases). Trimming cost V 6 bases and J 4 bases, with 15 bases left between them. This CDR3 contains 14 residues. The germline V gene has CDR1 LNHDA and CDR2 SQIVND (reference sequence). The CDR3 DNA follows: TGTGCCAGTAGCCAGGGGCGATCATTCTATGGCTACACCTTC. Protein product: CASSQGRSFYGYTF.

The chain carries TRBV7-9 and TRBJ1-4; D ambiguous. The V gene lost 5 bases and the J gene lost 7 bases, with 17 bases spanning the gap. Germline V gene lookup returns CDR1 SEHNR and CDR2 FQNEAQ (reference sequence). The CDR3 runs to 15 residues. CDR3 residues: CASSTWTFRGEKLFF. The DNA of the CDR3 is TGTGCCAGCAGCACCTGGACCTTCCGGGGTGAAAAACTGTTTTTT.

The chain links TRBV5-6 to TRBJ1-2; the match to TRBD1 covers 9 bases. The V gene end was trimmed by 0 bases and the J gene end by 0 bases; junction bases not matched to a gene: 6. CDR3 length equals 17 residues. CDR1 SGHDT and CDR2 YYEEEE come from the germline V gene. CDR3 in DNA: TGTGCCAGCAGCTTGGTGGGACAGGGACCGTCTAACTATGGCTACACCTTC. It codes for CASSLVGQGPSNYGYTF.